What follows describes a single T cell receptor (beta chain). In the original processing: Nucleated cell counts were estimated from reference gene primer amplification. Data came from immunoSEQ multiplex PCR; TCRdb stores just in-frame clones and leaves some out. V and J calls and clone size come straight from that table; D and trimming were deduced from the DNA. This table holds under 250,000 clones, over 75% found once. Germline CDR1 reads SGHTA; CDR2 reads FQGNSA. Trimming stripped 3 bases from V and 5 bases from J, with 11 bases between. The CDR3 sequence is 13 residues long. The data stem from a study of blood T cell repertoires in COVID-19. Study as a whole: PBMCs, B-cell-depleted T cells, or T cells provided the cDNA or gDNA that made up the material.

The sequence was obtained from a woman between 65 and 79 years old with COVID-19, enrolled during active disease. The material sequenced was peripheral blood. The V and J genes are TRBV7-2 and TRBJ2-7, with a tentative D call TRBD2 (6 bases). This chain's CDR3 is CASSFGGNDEQYF. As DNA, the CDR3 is TGTGCCAGCAGCTTTGGGGGGAACGACGAGCAGTACTTC.